Listed here are 21 T cell receptor beta chains from one sample, sequenced in a study of T cells in Graves' hyperthyroidism and ophthalmopathy. The TCR beta CDR3 regions underwent amplification using RNA transcripts as the source. Carried out on the TCR CDR3, a first-round RT-PCR used the HTBI primer set. One entry per CDR3 protein, called by TCRdb with MiXCR from the multiplex PCR reads. The table lists 490,000 or so distinct CDR3 sequences, about 16% of them singletons, with 29% in the top ten. The sample comprised blood. All receptors derive from a woman in her twenties or thirties with Graves' ophthalmopathy.

This clonotype was seen more than once but under ten times. The V gene is TRBV6-1, the J gene TRBJ2-2; 10 bases match TRBD2. Germline lookup yields CDR1 MNHNS and CDR2 SASEGT. V was clipped by 7 bases and J by 3 bases; unmatched bases: 8. This CDR3 is 16 amino acids long. CDR3 DNA sequence: TGTGCCAGCATTCTAGCGGGAGTTTGGGACACCGGGGAGCTGTTTTTT. Translation gives CASILAGVWDTGELFF.

This clonotype was seen a handful of times. J is TRBJ2-4 and V is TRBV6-2 or TRBV6-3, with TRBD2 as a possible D gene (5 bases). CDR1 is MNHEY and CDR2 is SVGEGT in the germline V gene. This CDR3 region has 17 residues. V was trimmed by 7 bases and J by 0 bases, leaving 19 bases between them. CDR3 nucleotides: TGTGCCAGCACCCCGGGGAGTTTTCTACTAGCCAAAAACATTCAGTACTTC. Its protein is CASTPGSFLLAKNIQYF.

V and J are TRBV6-1 and TRBJ1-1; D not certain. The CDR3 runs to 11 residues. The germline V and J ends were trimmed by 9 bases and 7 bases, with 12 bases remaining between them. CDR1 is MNHNS and CDR2 is SASEGT in the germline V gene. The CDR3 nucleotides are TGTGCCAGTACGTCGACGGGTGAAGCTTTCTTT. This sequence encodes CASTSTGEAFF.

In its sample, this clonotype was seen a few times. This chain joins TRBV20-1 and TRBJ1-6; TRBD1 matches at 7 bases. Germline V gene data show CDR1 as DFQATT and CDR2 as SNEGSKA (reference sequence). The trim removed 5 bases at V and 0 bases at J, leaving 4 bases unmatched. The CDR3 has 15 amino acids. The CDR3 nucleotides read TGCAGTGCTCAAACAGGGGACTCCTATAATTCACCCCTCCACTTT. The encoded protein is CSAQTGDSYNSPLHF.

V and J are TRBV27 and TRBJ2-1; D is possibly TRBD2 (6 bases). The CDR3 contains 16 residues. CDR1 is MNHEY, CDR2 SMNVEV, per germline (reference sequence). V was trimmed by 5 bases and J by 2 bases, leaving 16 bases between them. CDR3 sequence (DNA): TGTGCCAGCAGTCTAGGAGGAGCGGGCACCTACAATGAGCAGTTCTTC. Translating it yields CASSLGGAGTYNEQFF.

This clonotype has a count of ten or more. The chain has TRBV7-8 and TRBJ2-5, with 7 bases lining up with TRBD2. Germline V gives CDR1 SGHVS, CDR2 FQNEAQ. This CDR3 is 15 amino acids long. V shed 8 bases and J 1 base; nucleotides not matched to a gene: 10. Here the CDR3 DNA reads TGTGCCAGCGAGCTAGCGGAGGGGATCCAAGAGACCCAGTACTTC. It specifies CASELAEGIQETQYF. The full variable domain, with the rest looked up from reference TRBV7-8 and TRBJ2-5, is GAGVSQSPRYKVAKRGQDVALRCDPISGHVSLFWYQQALGQGPEFLTYFQNEAQLDKSGLPSDRFFAERPEGSVSTLKIQRTQQEDSAVYLCASELAEGIQETQYFGPGTRLLVL.

The rearrangement links TRBV20-1 to TRBJ1-5; 7 bases fit TRBD1. The V segment lost 5 bases and the J segment 7 bases; nucleotides outside the gene matches: 11. The germline V gene has CDR1 DFQATT and CDR2 SNEGSKA (reference sequence). The CDR3 consists of 14 residues. The CDR3 DNA follows: TGCAGTGCTCCTCAGACAGGGTTGCCCCAGCCCCAGCATTTT. It encodes CSAPQTGLPQPQHF.

This clonotype was detected many times. The chain joins TRBV19 to TRBJ1-5; 7 nucleotides agree with TRBD1. V was clipped by 6 bases and J by 2 bases; unmatched bases: 4. Per germline, CDR1 LNHDA and CDR2 SQIVND (reference sequence). The CDR3 has 14 amino acids. The CDR3 loop is CASSFQGGNQPQHF. The CDR3, as DNA: TGTGCCAGTAGCTTCCAGGGGGGCAATCAGCCCCAGCATTTT.

In this sample, this clonotype turned up many times. The chain carries TRBV5-1 and TRBJ2-7; 7 bases line up with TRBD2. The germline CDR1 and CDR2 sequences are SGHRS and YFSETQ. The CDR3 extends over 13 amino acids. The junction had 5 bases not matched to a gene; V was cut back by 3 bases and J by 5 bases. CDR3 nucleotide sequence: TGCGCCAGCAGCTGGGGAGGGACTGACGAGCAGTACTTC. The encoded protein is CASSWGGTDEQYF.

This chain joins TRBV11-1 and TRBJ2-1; 11 nucleotides match TRBD1. The CDR3 runs to 15 residues. Trimming removed 7 bases from V and 6 bases from J; junction bases left unmatched: 8. CDR1 and CDR2 (germline): SGHAT, FQDESV (reference sequence). CDR3 protein: CASNEGQGVGNEQFF. DNA of the CDR3: TGTGCCAGCAACGAGGGACAGGGGGTTGGCAATGAGCAGTTCTTC.

For this clonotype: A much larger clone differs by one base, so this may be a read error. The genes are TRBV5-5 and TRBJ2-7, with a tentative D call TRBD1 (6 bases). The germline V and J ends were trimmed by 1 base and 5 bases, with 16 bases remaining between them. CDR1 is SGHKS, CDR2 YYEKEE, per germline (reference sequence). The CDR3 length is 15 residues. Here the CDR3 DNA reads TGTGCCAGCAGCTTGACAGGGCCACTACCCAACGAGCAGTACTTC. Translated: CASSLTGPLPNEQYF.

The chain is built from TRBV6-1 and TRBJ2-7; the D gene is possibly TRBD1 (6 bases). Germline lookup yields CDR1 MNHNS and CDR2 SASEGT. V was trimmed by 6 bases and J by 3 bases, leaving 21 bases between them. CDR3 length equals 16 residues. CDR3 DNA sequence: TGTGCCAGCAGCTCCGGTGCAGGGGAGAAAGACTACGAGCAGTACTTC. The encoded protein is CASSSGAGEKDYEQYF.

This clonotype was counted between two and nine times. The J gene is TRBJ2-5, the V gene TRBV6-1, with D tentatively TRBD2 (6 bases). Looked up from germline, CDR1 is MNHNS and CDR2 is SASEGT. CDR3 length equals 15 residues. V was trimmed by 7 bases and J by 4 bases, leaving 19 bases between them. Here the CDR3 reads CASTKGVGGVETQYF. The CDR3 DNA reads as TGTGCCAGCACCAAAGGGGTGGGGGGAGTAGAGACCCAGTACTTC.

In this sample, this clonotype turned up many times. V is TRBV27 and J is TRBJ2-2; possibly TRBD1 for D (6 bases). The V end was cut by 7 bases, the J end by 5 bases, with 11 bases between. CDR3 size: 13 residues. The germline CDR1 and CDR2 sequences are MNHEY and SMNVEV (reference sequence). This CDR3 is CASKITGTGELFF. CDR3 bases: TGTGCCAGCAAAATAACAGGGACCGGGGAGCTGTTTTTT.

This clonotype came up many times. The CDR3 here is CASRGGASNQPQHF. The CDR3 DNA reads TGTGCCAGCAGGGGGGGGGCGAGCAATCAGCCCCAGCATTTT. The V call is TRBV12-3 or TRBV12-4, the J call TRBJ1-5; a weak D match, TRBD1 (6 bases). Trimming took off 6 bases at V and 1 base at J, with 10 bases between the two ends. This CDR3 is 14 amino acids long.

The chain links TRBV24-1 to TRBJ2-7, with D possibly being TRBD2 (6 bases). This CDR3 has 13 residues. CDR1 is KGHDR, CDR2 SFDVKD, per germline. The V gene lost 10 bases and the J gene lost 8 bases, with 20 bases spanning the gap. This CDR3 is CATTGTGVYKQYF. CDR3 DNA sequence: TGTGCCACAACCGGGACTGGGGTGTACAAGCAGTACTTC.

In its sample, this clonotype was seen many times. CDR3 sequence: CASSGYRGTEGEQYF. The CDR3, as DNA: TGCGCCAGCAGTGGTTACAGGGGGACGGAGGGCGAGCAGTACTTC. The rearrangement links TRBV5-1 to TRBJ2-7, with TRBD1 identical over 8 bases. This CDR3 is built from 15 residues. With V trimmed by 5 bases and J by 6 bases, 13 bases remained unmatched. Germline lookup yields CDR1 SGHRS and CDR2 YFSETQ.

This clonotype was observed at least ten times. The gene calls are TRBV7-8 and TRBJ1-1, with 8 bases identical to TRBD1. CDR1 and CDR2 from the germline V gene are SGHVS and FQNEAQ. Losses at the gene ends were 5 bases for V and 9 bases for J; bases not matched to a gene: 11. The CDR3 totals 14 residues. For the CDR3, the DNA is TGTGCCAGCAGCCCCCTTACAGGGGGGGAAAAAGCTTTCTTT. Protein product: CASSPLTGGEKAFF.

This clonotype was detected only once. A read error may be the cause here, since a much bigger clone is one base away. The rearrangement joins TRBV6-2 or TRBV6-3 to TRBJ2-5; maybe TRBD1 (7 bases). The CDR3 contains 13 residues. CDR1 is MNHEY, CDR2 SVGEGT, per germline. Trimming removed 10 bases at V and 6 bases at J, with 18 bases between. CDR3 in amino acids: CATLIGGGKTQYF. CDR3 sequence (DNA): TGTGCCACCTTGATAGGGGGCGGGAAGACCCAGTACTTC.

This clonotype was seen repeatedly, ten times or more. V and J are TRBV28 and TRBJ2-7; 13 positions agree with TRBD2. Germline CDR1 reads MDHEN; CDR2 reads SYDVKM. V dropped 7 bases and J dropped 3; count of bases not matched to a gene: 15. The CDR3 has 18 amino acids. The CDR3 sequence is CASISTSGRSFTYYEQYF. The CDR3 DNA reads TGTGCCAGCATTTCGACTAGCGGGAGGTCTTTCACCTACTACGAGCAGTACTTC.

This clonotype was picked up a small number of times. The V call is TRBV5-1, the J call TRBJ2-2; D is unclear. The V and J ends lost 7 bases and 2 bases respectively, with 6 bases between them. Germline CDR1 is SGHRS and CDR2 is YFSETQ. CDR3 length: 12 amino acids. The CDR3 nucleotides read TGCGCCAGCTACTTCAACACCGGGGAGCTGTTTTTT. Translated, it gives CASYFNTGELFF. The entire variable domain, with the rest obtained from reference TRBV5-1 and TRBJ2-2, is as follows: KAGVTQTPRYLIKTRGQQVTLSCSPISGHRSVSWYQQTPGQGLQFLFEYFSETQRNKGNFPGRFSGRQFSNSRSEMNVSTLELGDSALYLCASYFNTGELFFGEGSRLTVL.